A single sample gave rise to the 25 T cell receptor beta chains below, sequenced in a study of blood T cell repertoires in COVID-19. The data were produced by immunoSEQ multiplex PCR, yet TCRdb's version contains in-frame clones alone and is incomplete. The sample carries 50,000 to 75,000 clones, 91% recorded once. The material sequenced was peripheral blood. Receptors were obtained from a human donor in a cohort sampled during active COVID-19.

The V and J genes are TRBV7-9 and TRBJ2-3; 9 nucleotides agree with TRBD2. The CDR3 is 17 amino acids. The V segment lost 4 bases and the J segment 1 base; nucleotides outside the gene matches: 9. Germline CDR1 SEHNR, CDR2 FQNEAQ (reference sequence). CDR3 bases: TGTGCCAGCAGCTGGGCTGCTAGCGGGGCGGGCACAGATACGCAGTATTTT. Protein: CASSWAASGAGTDTQYF.

The V call is TRBV5-1, the J call TRBJ1-1; the match to TRBD1 covers 7 bases. V shed 4 bases, J shed 5 bases, and the junction held 11 bases outside the gene matches. Looked up from germline, CDR1 is SGHRS and CDR2 is YFSETQ. The CDR3 has 15 amino acids. CDR3 sequence: CASSMIPGGSTEAFF. In nucleotides, the CDR3 is TGCGCCAGCAGCATGATCCCAGGGGGTAGTACTGAAGCTTTCTTT.

V gene TRBV4-3 combines with J gene TRBJ2-3; D is perhaps TRBD2 (5 bases). Trimming stripped 0 bases from V and 5 bases from J, with 12 bases between. The CDR3 runs 15 residues. CDR1 and CDR2 from the germline V gene are LGHNA and YSLEER. CDR3 residues: CASSQDTRGGDTQYF. CDR3 in DNA: TGCGCCAGCAGCCAAGATACCCGGGGTGGAGATACGCAGTATTTT.

The rearrangement joins TRBV24-1 to TRBJ2-4; 7 bases align to TRBD1. Germline V gives CDR1 KGHDR, CDR2 SFDVKD. With V trimmed by 4 bases and J by 9 bases, 8 bases remained unmatched. The CDR3 contains 14 residues. CDR3 residues: CATSDPHRGPIQYF. The CDR3 DNA is TGTGCCACCAGTGACCCCCACAGGGGCCCCATTCAGTACTTC.

The chain joins TRBV5-4 to TRBJ2-2; 7 nucleotides match TRBD2. Trimming took 0 bases from V and 1 from J; bases not matched to a gene: 6. Germline CDR1 is SGHNT and CDR2 is YYREEE (reference sequence). CDR3 size: 17 residues. The CDR3 loop is CASSLGPSGGNTGELFF. DNA for the CDR3: TGTGCCAGCAGCTTGGGACCGTCGGGGGGGAACACCGGGGAGCTGTTTTTT.

The chain recombines TRBV5-1 with TRBJ2-2, with 10 positions matching TRBD1. Trimming took 4 bases from V and 7 from J; bases not matched to a gene: 7. Per the germline V gene, CDR1 is SGHRS and CDR2 is YFSETQ. The CDR3 loop spans 15 amino acids. This CDR3 is CASSRRQGAGGELFF. CDR3 DNA: TGCGCCAGCAGCCGCCGACAGGGGGCTGGCGGGGAGCTGTTTTTT.

This clone showed up just once. V is TRBV11-2 and J is TRBJ2-5; 8 bases fit TRBD2. The V gene's germline CDR1 is SGHAT and CDR2 FQNNGV. Germline trimming cut 1 base from V and 5 bases from J; bases unmatched to any gene: 3. The CDR3 is 14 amino acids. The DNA of the CDR3 is TGTGCCAGCAGCTTAGCCTCTAGCGGGGAGACCCAGTACTTC. Translation gives CASSLASSGETQYF.

The V and J genes are TRBV25-1 and TRBJ1-1; TRBD1 might be the D (5 bases). V dropped 8 bases and J dropped 1 base, with 20 bases sitting between them. The CDR3 is 16 residues long. Germline V gene data show CDR1 as MGHDK and CDR2 as SYGVNS. CDR3 nucleotides: TGTGCCAGCGGGGGGGACTTCAGGTCCCCGAACACTGAAGCTTTCTTT. Amino acids: CASGGDFRSPNTEAFF.

The rearrangement joins TRBV19 to TRBJ1-4; 10 positions agree with TRBD1. V gave up 5 bases and J gave up 0 bases; unmatched junction bases: 12. The CDR3 runs to 19 residues. From germline, CDR1 is LNHDA and CDR2 SQIVND (reference sequence). CDR3: CASSHRRDRGNPTNEKLFF. The CDR3 nucleotides read TGTGCCAGTAGTCATCGACGGGACAGGGGAAACCCAACTAATGAAAAACTGTTTTTT.

The chain couples TRBV27 to TRBJ2-5, with TRBD1 identical over 7 bases. V shed 11 bases and J 5 bases; nucleotides not matched to a gene: 11. The CDR3 runs 13 residues. CDR1 and CDR2 (germline): MNHEY, SMNVEV (reference sequence). The chain's CDR3 is CAAQGRLGETQYF. In DNA, the CDR3 is TGTGCCGCACAGGGGCGGTTGGGTGAGACCCAGTACTTC.

This chain links TRBV2 with TRBJ2-2; possible D gene TRBD1, 5 bases. The V end was cut by 3 bases, the J end by 5 bases, with 16 bases between. Germline V lookup: CDR1 SNHLY, CDR2 FYNNEI. The CDR3 extends over 16 amino acids. Written as DNA, the CDR3 is TGTGCCAGCAGTGACTCAGGGATCGAGTGGACCGGGGAGCTGTTTTTT. Protein product: CASSDSGIEWTGELFF.

V and J are TRBV6-5 and TRBJ1-1, with 7 bases aligning to TRBD1. The germline V gene has CDR1 MNHEY and CDR2 SVGAGI. J lost 5 bases, V lost 6 bases, and 6 bases had no gene match. The CDR3 has 13 residues. The CDR3 spells CASSSYRGTEAFF. In DNA form, the CDR3 reads TGTGCCAGCAGCTCTTACAGGGGAACTGAAGCTTTCTTT.

The chain links TRBV24-1 to TRBJ1-2; weak D call: TRBD1 (5 bases). This CDR3 comprises 13 residues. Trimming stripped 12 bases from V and 7 bases from J, with 20 bases between. Per the germline V gene, CDR1 is KGHDR and CDR2 is SFDVKD. This CDR3 reads CAGHRTPFFGYTF. The CDR3 bases are TGTGCCGGACACAGGACCCCGTTCTTTGGCTACACCTTC.

The V gene is TRBV7-2, the J gene TRBJ2-7; 7 nucleotides match TRBD2. This CDR3 is 14 amino acids long. From germline, CDR1 is SGHTA and CDR2 FQGNSA. With V trimmed by 1 base and J by 4 bases, 4 bases remained unmatched. The CDR3 DNA follows: TGTGCCAGCAGCTTAGGACTAGCTTGGTACGAGCAGTACTTC. Translation: CASSLGLAWYEQYF.

This sequence joins TRBV5-1 and TRBJ2-5; 13 bases map to TRBD2. V was clipped by 1 base and J by 1 base; unmatched bases: 4. The V gene's germline CDR1 is SGHRS and CDR2 YFSETQ. This CDR3 contains 17 residues. CDR3 region: CASSLTSGGAPQETQYF. In nucleotides, the CDR3 is TGCGCCAGCAGCTTGACTAGCGGGGGGGCACCCCAAGAGACCCAGTACTTC.

The chain joins TRBV9 to TRBJ2-3; TRBD2 aligns across 9 bases. CDR1 and CDR2 (germline): SGDLS, YYNGEE. Trimming took 6 bases from V and 0 from J; bases not matched to a gene: 8. The CDR3 contains 16 residues. This CDR3 reads CASKGSGGSSTDTQYF. As DNA, the CDR3 is TGTGCCAGCAAAGGTAGCGGGGGATCGAGCACAGATACGCAGTATTTT.

The chain couples TRBV19 to TRBJ1-2, with D uncertain. The germline V gene has CDR1 LNHDA and CDR2 SQIVND (reference sequence). CDR3 size: 16 residues. V was cut by 4 bases and J by 1 base, with 16 bases left in between. CDR3: CASSTESNSNNYGYTF. CDR3 bases: TGTGCCAGTAGTACAGAGTCGAACAGCAATAACTATGGCTACACCTTC.

V gene TRBV21-1 combines with J gene TRBJ1-5; TRBD1, the D gene given by the table, was not confirmed from the DNA. TRBV21-1 is annotated as a pseudogene. The CDR3 runs to 15 residues. This CDR3 is CASSNRTGLDQPQHF. CDR3 DNA: TGTGCCAGCAGCAACCGTACAGGGCTCGATCAGCCCCAGCATTTT.

The CDR3 DNA reads TGTGCCAGCAGCTTACTTTCTGGAAACACCATATATTTT. Amino acid sequence: CASSLLSGNTIYF. The V call is TRBV11-2, the J call TRBJ1-3; D uncertain. Trimming removed 2 bases from V and 1 base from J, with 3 bases in between. Germline V gene sequence: CDR1 SGHAT, CDR2 FQNNGV. This CDR3 is 13 amino acids long.

The V call is TRBV29-1, the J call TRBJ1-1; 8 nucleotides line up with TRBD1. There are 14 residues in the CDR3. The V segment lost 6 bases and the J segment 1 base; nucleotides outside the gene matches: 7. Germline V gives CDR1 SQVTM, CDR2 ANQGSEA. CDR3: CSVATGVGNTEAFF. The CDR3 coding sequence is TGCAGCGTCGCGACAGGGGTAGGGAACACTGAAGCTTTCTTT.

V usage is TRBV29-1 and J usage is TRBJ2-5, with D maybe TRBD1 (6 bases). The CDR3 runs to 13 residues. Germline V gene data show CDR1 as SQVTM and CDR2 as ANQGSEA. V lost 3 bases and J 5 bases, leaving 13 bases between the germline ends. Here the CDR3 reads CSVDRGSEETQYF. In DNA form, the CDR3 reads TGCAGCGTTGACAGGGGTAGCGAGGAGACCCAGTACTTC.

This clone has more than one count but fewer than ten. The genes are TRBV19 and TRBJ1-1, with 8 positions matching TRBD1. J gave up 0 bases and V 8 bases, and 8 bases lay outside the gene matches. This CDR3 contains 15 residues. Germline assignment: CDR1 LNHDA and CDR2 SQIVND (reference sequence). In DNA, the CDR3 is TGTGCCAGTCAGAGACAGGGGCGAGTGAACACTGAAGCTTTCTTT. Translating it yields CASQRQGRVNTEAFF. The full variable domain, its missing parts supplied by reference TRBV19 and TRBJ1-1, is DGGITQSPKYLFRKEGQNVTLSCEQNLNHDAMYWYRQDPGQGLRLIYYSQIVNDFQKGDIAEGYSVSREKKESFPLTVTSAQKNPTAFYLCASQRQGRVNTEAFFGQGTRLTVV.

The chain is built from TRBV10-3 and TRBJ2-7; D is undetermined. The CDR3 runs to 11 residues. With 3 bases removed from V and 4 bases from J, the gap between germline ends came to 4 bases. Per the germline V gene, CDR1 is ENHRY and CDR2 is SYGVKD. In nucleotides, the CDR3 is TGTGCCATCAGTGACAGGTACGAGCAGTACTTC. Protein sequence: CAISDRYEQYF.

The chain has TRBV5-5 and TRBJ2-1; D is uncertain. CDR1 and CDR2 from the germline V gene are SGHKS and YYEKEE (reference sequence). The CDR3 loop spans 14 amino acids. The V gene lost 0 bases and the J gene lost 8 bases, with 12 bases spanning the gap. CDR3 DNA sequence: TGTGCCAGCAGCTTGGGTGGGCCTGGCTATGAGCAGTTCTTC. This gives the protein CASSLGGPGYEQFF.

Here the CDR3 reads CASSSTGVVTEAFF. The CDR3 DNA reads TGTGCCAGCAGCTCCACAGGGGTGGTCACTGAAGCTTTCTTT. J is TRBJ1-1 and V is TRBV7-3; the match to TRBD1 covers 7 bases. The V gene's germline CDR1 is SGHTA and CDR2 FQGTGA. The CDR3 totals 14 residues. V lost 4 bases, J lost 4 bases, and 6 bases stayed unmatched.